The next 29 T cell receptor beta chains were all read from a single sample in a study of T cell responses to AZD1222 COVID-19 vaccine. The repertoire was sequenced with immunoSEQ multiplex PCR; TCRdb's copy has only in-frame clones and lacks some. The profile shows more than 85,000 clones, 80% to 90% of them singletons. The sample was peripheral blood, taken on day 0 of AZD1222 vaccination. These receptors originate from an adult in good health.

The CDR3 nucleotides read TGTGCCAGCAGCAGACAGGCGAACTATGGCTACACCTTC. Protein sequence: CASSRQANYGYTF. The gene calls are TRBV6-5 and TRBJ1-2, with D perhaps matching TRBD1 (6 bases). The CDR3 runs to 13 residues. The V end was cut by 6 bases, the J end by 2 bases, with 10 bases between. CDR1 and CDR2 (germline): MNHEY, SVGAGI.

This chain connects TRBV5-6 to TRBJ2-3; TRBD1 aligns across 9 bases. The CDR3 contains 13 residues. V lost 0 bases, J lost 11 bases, and 4 bases stayed unmatched. CDR1 and CDR2 from the germline V gene are SGHDT and YYEEEE. CDR3: CASSLDRGPKQYF. The DNA of the CDR3 is TGTGCCAGCAGCTTGGACAGGGGGCCTAAGCAGTATTTT.

This clone was seen a single time. The V call is TRBV10-1, the J call TRBJ1-1; no clear D gene. CDR3 length: 12 amino acids. Trimming pared 6 bases from V and 6 bases from J, leaving 11 bases between. Per germline, CDR1 WNHNN and CDR2 SYGVQD (reference sequence). CDR3 in amino acids: CASSGDLAEAFF. CDR3 coding DNA: TGCGCCAGCAGCGGTGACCTGGCTGAAGCTTTCTTT.

V gene TRBV5-8 combines with J gene TRBJ1-2; D unclear. V lost 2 bases, J lost 1 base, and 15 bases lay in between. The CDR3 extends over 16 amino acids. CDR1 and CDR2 (germline): SGHTS, YDEGEE. The DNA for the CDR3 is TGTGCCAGCAGCTTTCCGAGTCGGGGAGTTAACTATGGCTACACCTTC. It translates to CASSFPSRGVNYGYTF.

This clone occurred a few times. The chain recombines TRBV27 with TRBJ2-7, with 14 bases aligning to TRBD2. CDR1 is MNHEY and CDR2 is SMNVEV in the germline V gene (reference sequence). The CDR3 is 16 amino acids. The V and J ends lost 6 bases and 3 bases, in that order; junction bases with no gene match: 7. CDR3 in DNA: TGTGCCAGCAGCGCCAGAGGGACTAGCGGGAGCTACGAGCAGTACTTC. Its translation: CASSARGTSGSYEQYF.

The chain recombines TRBV11-2 with TRBJ2-7, with 10 bases identical to TRBD2. The V gene end was trimmed by 0 bases and the J gene end by 3 bases; junction bases not matched to a gene: 5. This CDR3 is 16 amino acids long. Germline V gene lookup returns CDR1 SGHAT and CDR2 FQNNGV. The CDR3 here is CASSLDPASGSYEQYF. CDR3 nucleotides: TGTGCCAGCAGCTTAGATCCCGCTAGCGGGAGCTACGAGCAGTACTTC.

The table lists this clone with a count of one. The chain is built from TRBV24-1 and TRBJ2-1; 7 bases are a match to TRBD2. This CDR3 contains 16 residues. The ends lost 0 bases at V and 6 bases at J; junction bases unmatched: 7. The germline CDR1 and CDR2 sequences are KGHDR and SFDVKD. CDR3 sequence: CATSDLHHSGGNEQFF. The CDR3 DNA follows: TGTGCCACCAGTGATTTGCATCATTCGGGGGGCAATGAGCAGTTCTTC.

The chain joins TRBV9 to TRBJ2-7; possibly TRBD1 for D (7 bases). Germline CDR1 SGDLS, CDR2 YYNGEE. V lost 3 bases to trimming and J lost 6 bases, with 16 bases between them. The CDR3 consists of 14 residues. The CDR3 DNA reads TGTGCCAGCAGCGCCCGGGGGACAGACTCCGAGCAGTACTTC. This translates into CASSARGTDSEQYF.

The chain couples TRBV10-3 to TRBJ2-7, with a weak D call TRBD1 (6 bases). V shed 11 bases and J shed 2 bases, with 16 bases lying between them. Germline assignment: CDR1 ENHRY and CDR2 SYGVKD. The CDR3 consists of 13 residues. CDR3 coding DNA: TGTGCCTCCAATGGGGGCAGTGCCTACGAGCAGTACTTC. Translation gives CASNGGSAYEQYF.

The chain links TRBV27 to TRBJ2-7; the D is unclear. The V end was cut by 3 bases, the J end by 0 bases, with 12 bases between. This CDR3 contains 15 residues. Germline-derived CDR1 and CDR2 are MNHEY and SMNVEV (reference sequence). CDR3 nucleotides: TGTGCCAGCAGTTTTACCTGGACGGCCTCCTACGAGCAGTACTTC. Amino acids: CASSFTWTASYEQYF.

The chain couples TRBV7-9 to TRBJ2-5; 7 bases are a match to TRBD2. The germline CDR1 and CDR2 sequences are SEHNR and FQNEAQ (reference sequence). The CDR3 runs 15 residues. After removal of 3 bases from V and 5 bases from J, the junction contained 9 bases not matched to a gene. The CDR3 sequence is CASSLRAGAGETQYF. CDR3 nucleotides: TGTGCCAGCAGCTTGAGGGCGGGAGCAGGTGAGACCCAGTACTTC.

The J gene is TRBJ1-5, the V gene TRBV7-8; D uncertain. This CDR3 region has 13 residues. Germline V CDR1 and CDR2: SGHVS, FQNEAQ. The V gene lost 1 base and the J gene lost 6 bases, with 7 bases spanning the gap. In nucleotides, the CDR3 is TGTGCCAGCAGCTTAGTAATCGGTCAGCCCCAGCATTTT. Protein: CASSLVIGQPQHF. The full variable domain, in which reference TRBV7-8 and TRBJ1-5 provide the parts outside the CDR3, is GAGVSQSPRYKVAKRGQDVALRCDPISGHVSLFWYQQALGQGPEFLTYFQNEAQLDKSGLPSDRFFAERPEGSVSTLKIQRTQQEDSAVYLCASSLVIGQPQHFGDGTRLSIL.

The V gene is TRBV5-1, the J gene TRBJ2-7, with D possibly matching TRBD2 (7 bases). The V end lost 0 bases, the J end lost 0 bases, and 13 bases lay between the germline ends. Per the germline V gene, CDR1 is SGHRS and CDR2 is YFSETQ. The CDR3 runs to 16 residues. This CDR3 reads CASSLGGLADSYEQYF. CDR3 nucleotides: TGCGCCAGCAGCTTGGGGGGGCTAGCGGACTCCTACGAGCAGTACTTC.

The J gene is TRBJ1-3, the V gene TRBV5-1; D gene uncertain. The CDR3 has 15 amino acids. V lost 2 bases and J lost 4, with 13 bases in between. The germline V gene has CDR1 SGHRS and CDR2 YFSETQ. CDR3 nucleotides: TGCGCCAGCAGCTTAGTGACGGCCGCGGGAAACACCATATATTTT. Protein sequence: CASSLVTAAGNTIYF.

V is TRBV27 and J is TRBJ2-3; D uncertain. Trimming took 6 bases from V and 6 from J, leaving 16 bases between them. The CDR3 totals 14 residues. CDR1 MNHEY and CDR2 SMNVEV come from the germline V gene (reference sequence). The DNA for the CDR3 is TGTGCCAGCAGCCCCTTCGCCCTTTTTGATACGCAGTATTTT. Its protein is CASSPFALFDTQYF.

The chain recombines TRBV3-1 (or the pseudogene TRBV3-2) with TRBJ2-1; TRBD2 matches 8 bases. The CDR3 length is 14 residues. With 1 base clipped from V and 9 bases from J, the junction kept 5 bases outside the gene matches. The germline gives CDR1 LGHDT, CDR2 YNNKEL (reference sequence). CDR3 protein: CASSQGLAWSEQFF. Here the CDR3 DNA reads TGTGCCAGCAGCCAAGGACTAGCGTGGAGTGAGCAGTTCTTC.

This chain connects TRBV19 to TRBJ1-2; D is unresolved. CDR1 is LNHDA and CDR2 is SQIVND in the germline V gene (reference sequence). V dropped 4 bases and J dropped 4 bases, with 10 bases sitting between them. This CDR3 is 13 amino acids long. The CDR3 DNA sequence: TGTGCCAGTAGTAGGAACCCTCTCTATGGCTACACCTTC. This codes for CASSRNPLYGYTF.

The chain recombines TRBV11-1 with TRBJ2-7; no clear D gene. This CDR3 spans 14 amino acids. Trimming pared 2 bases from V and 4 bases from J, leaving 12 bases between. From germline, CDR1 is SGHAT and CDR2 FQDESV (reference sequence). CDR3 coding DNA: TGTGCCAGCAGCTTACTCCCCTTGACGTACGAGCAGTACTTC. Amino acid sequence: CASSLLPLTYEQYF.

CDR3 DNA sequence: TGTGCCAGCAGCTTGCGGGGGACTGAAGCTTTCTTT. This codes for CASSLRGTEAFF. The chain combines TRBV5-4 with TRBJ1-1, with a possible D match to TRBD1 (5 bases). V was clipped by 1 base and J by 5 bases, with 6 bases between them. CDR1 and CDR2 from the germline V gene are SGHNT and YYREEE (reference sequence). This CDR3 region has 12 residues.

This rearrangement joins TRBV10-3 to TRBJ1-2; D remains ambiguous. This CDR3 contains 17 residues. V was cut by 0 bases and J by 1 base, with 15 bases left in between. Per the germline V gene, CDR1 is ENHRY and CDR2 is SYGVKD. The CDR3 DNA reads TGTGCCATCAGTGAGTCTGGGAGGCAGGAGATTAACTATGGCTACACCTTC. It encodes CAISESGRQEINYGYTF.

This chain uses TRBV3-1 (or the pseudogene TRBV3-2) with TRBJ1-1; the D is unclear. Germline V gives CDR1 LGHDT, CDR2 YNNKEL (reference sequence). With 3 bases removed from V and 10 bases from J, the gap between germline ends came to 12 bases. The length of the CDR3 is 12 residues. The CDR3 sequence is CASSHPLTRAFF. CDR3 DNA: TGTGCCAGCAGCCATCCCCTTACTAGAGCTTTCTTT.

CDR3 DNA: TGCGCCAGCAGCATCGGACAGAAGAACACTGAAGCTTTCTTT. This translates into CASSIGQKNTEAFF. The chain carries TRBV5-1 and TRBJ1-1, with a possible D match to TRBD1 (6 bases). Trimming removed 4 bases from V and 1 base from J, with 11 bases in between. The length of the CDR3 is 14 residues. CDR1 and CDR2 from the germline V gene are SGHRS and YFSETQ.

This clone was counted a few times. J is TRBJ2-1 and V is TRBV29-1, with TRBD2 matching over 9 bases. The germline V gene encodes CDR1 SQVTM and CDR2 ANQGSEA. This CDR3 region has 12 residues. Trimming at V came to 7 bases and at J to 7 bases, leaving 5 bases not matched to a gene. CDR3 nucleotides: TGCAGCGCCCCTAGCGGGACAAATGAGCAGTTCTTC. Translated, it gives CSAPSGTNEQFF.

The J gene is TRBJ2-5, the V gene TRBV5-4; the D gene is possibly TRBD1 (5 bases). V was cut by 4 bases and J by 5 bases, with 18 bases left in between. This CDR3 has 15 amino acids. Germline loops: CDR1 SGHNT, CDR2 YYREEE (reference sequence). The CDR3 bases are TGTGCCAGCAGCCAAGACAGTGGTTCGGGTGAGACCCAGTACTTC. Protein: CASSQDSGSGETQYF.

The chain is built from TRBV9 and TRBJ2-2; tentatively, D is TRBD1 or TRBD2 (5 bases each). Germline V gives CDR1 SGDLS, CDR2 YYNGEE. The CDR3 runs 15 residues. V was shortened by 0 bases and J by 4 bases, with 10 bases between the two germline ends. The CDR3 region is CASSVEAGSTGELFF. Here the CDR3 DNA reads TGTGCCAGCAGCGTAGAAGCAGGGAGCACCGGGGAGCTGTTTTTT.

The gene calls are TRBV6-1 and TRBJ1-2; no reliable D call. Deletions cut 2 bases from V and 1 base from J, with 8 bases between. CDR3 length: 14 residues. Per the germline V gene, CDR1 is MNHNS and CDR2 is SASEGT. The CDR3 DNA is TGTGCCAGCAGTGAACGTTGGGTTAACTATGGCTACACCTTC. Translating it yields CASSERWVNYGYTF.

The rearrangement joins TRBV19 to TRBJ2-2; 8 bases map to TRBD2. CDR3 length: 14 residues. Germline V gene sequence: CDR1 LNHDA, CDR2 SQIVND (reference sequence). After removal of 6 bases from V and 5 bases from J, the junction contained 5 bases not matched to a gene. The CDR3 reads CASRTSGQTGELFF. The CDR3 region has the DNA TGTGCCAGTAGAACTAGCGGACAAACCGGGGAGCTGTTTTTT.

The chain combines TRBV15 with TRBJ1-2; no clear D gene. Per the germline V gene, CDR1 is LNHNV and CDR2 is YYDKDF (reference sequence). Trimming shortened V by 0 bases and J by 2 bases, and 7 bases separated the two germline ends. The length of the CDR3 is 14 residues. For the CDR3, the DNA is TGTGCCACCAGCAGAGATATGGCGAACTATGGCTACACCTTC. It encodes CATSRDMANYGYTF.

The chain links TRBV10-3 to TRBJ2-1, with TRBD2 matching 11 bases. The ends lost 0 bases at V and 8 bases at J; junction bases unmatched: 6. The CDR3 has 16 residues. CDR1 and CDR2 (germline): ENHRY, SYGVKD. The CDR3 protein is CAISESISGRAHEQFF. CDR3 nucleotides: TGTGCCATCAGTGAGTCGATTAGCGGGAGGGCTCATGAGCAGTTCTTC.